This T cell receptor (beta chain) came from a study of shared clonotypes between healthy human individuals. Germline V lookup: CDR1 SNHLY, CDR2 FYNNEI. Trimming pared 6 bases from V and 5 bases from J, leaving 20 bases between. The CDR3 runs 15 residues. Study results and caveats: Sorted-subset sequencing, rarefaction showed, was incomplete despite large depth.

The repertoire was sequenced with immunoSEQ multiplex PCR; TCRdb's copy has only in-frame clones and lacks some. Among some 1 million clones, approximately 70% were seen once, and the ten largest hold roughly 1.5%. Comments on this clone: What it binds is unknown.

The clonotype comes from a man younger than 35 in good health. V usage is TRBV2 and J usage is TRBJ2-7; D possibly corresponds to TRBD2 (5 bases). The sample comprised memory CD4+ T cells sorted from blood. The subset is: CD45RA-negative fraction. The CDR3 sequence is CASRILRGKLDEQYF. CDR3 DNA sequence: TGTGCCAGCAGGATTCTCAGAGGGAAACTTGACGAGCAGTACTTC.